This entry concerns a single T cell receptor (beta chain). Its cognate antigen has yet to be identified. The record has no base qualities; no much larger clone is one base away. TCRbeta CDR3 regions were amplified from genomic DNA by means of the immunoSEQ Assay, a bias-controlled multiplex PCR. The original methods were these. Nucleated cell counts per sample were estimated from amplification of reference gene primers within the assay. To quantify the absolute abundance of each unique TCRbeta CDR3 rearrangement, sequence reads were collapsed and filtered. For each sample, productive Simpson clonality was calculated by taking the square root of Simpson's diversity index across productive rearrangements. Here the immuneACCESS table is served through TCRdb, limited to in-frame sequences with V and J called. Missing clones are a known gap in these copies; in checked studies unresolved V genes cover under half, and the rest lacks a known reason. The V and J calls and clone size are taken from that table; D and trimming were inferred from the DNA. The sample records 75,000 to 95,000 clones, about 87% of which are singletons. The ten largest account for roughly 1.2% of the sample.

For CDR1 and CDR2, the germline V gene lists SGHAT and FQNNGV. Spanning cysteine to phenylalanine, the CDR3 consists of 13 amino acids. Only CDR3 DNA remains: 39 bases, in frame from the first base. V is clipped by 3 bases and J by 2 bases, and the sequence between their germline boundaries is 8 bases long. Whole blood was collected in K2EDTA tubes by collaborating institutions according to the institutions' own protocols. Collaborator samples were shipped for TCRbeta analysis as frozen whole blood, isolated PBMCs, or DNA extracted from either sample type. This record comes from a study of blood T cell repertoires in COVID-19 (dated by TCRdb to 2019 to 2021). At the level of the whole study: Samples from collaborators originated in the United States, Italy and Spain and spanned both the acute and convalescent phases of COVID-19. The material from the prospective study consisted of cDNA or gDNA derived from T cells, B-cell-depleted T cells, or PBMCs. Deeply sampled blood TCRbeta repertoires from subjects exposed to, actively infected with, or recovered from COVID-19 were included in the dataset. The repertoires were released in a freely available public database meant as a resource for research on the immune response to SARS-CoV-2. Samples came from the ongoing ImmuneRACE study (first 160 participants) plus 1,254 subjects from 6 global collaborators. The sample metadata nearly always contained a de-identified subject ID, COVID-19 status, age in years and sex. HLA class I and class II types, where available, came from metadata supplied by the sample provider rather than from assay-based typing. Summary of the overall study and its limitations: The amount of clinical and demographic metadata varied by source and participant and was provided uncurated.

This clonotype originated in a human donor in a cohort sampled during active COVID-19. The chain joins TRBV11-2 to TRBJ2-7; the D gene is perhaps TRBD1, from 6 matching bases. What was sequenced was peripheral blood. The nucleotide sequence is given as TGTGCCAGCAGCTTGGACAGAACCTACGAGCAGTACTTC. It specifies CASSLDRTYEQYF.